A selection of T cell receptor beta chains follows, all from one sample in a study of beta chain features in type 1 diabetes. Repertoires were generated with immunoSEQ multiplex PCR, while TCRdb's copy carries only in-frame clones and drops some. The sample has 600,000 or so clones, approximately 13% seen once. The sample consisted of naive CD4+ T cells from blood. These receptors were taken from a man aged 25-40 years with type 1 diabetes. Each CDR3 is given with its conserved first and last residue. The D gene is left open where the match is weak. Clone size is stated in some rows and not others, as once, few, many or a class when expanded.

size: .; V: TRBV29-1; D: .; J: TRBJ1-5; CDR3: CSVGEESNQPQHF; DNA: TGCAGCGTCGGGGAGGAAAGCAATCAGCCCCAGCATTTT
size: few; V: TRBV7-2; D: .; J: TRBJ2-7; CDR3: CASSLPTKGRLSYEQYF; DNA: TGTGCCAGCAGCTTACCGACCAAGGGACGGCTATCCTACGAGCAGTACTTC
size: .; V: TRBV28; D: .; J: TRBJ1-2; CDR3: CASSSGITTVGYTF; DNA: TGTGCCAGCAGTTCCGGGATCACCACCGTAGGCTACACCTTC
size: .; V: TRBV4-3; D: TRBD2; J: TRBJ2-7; CDR3: CASSQEYLAGASYEQYF; DNA: TGCGCCAGCAGCCAAGAGTATCTAGCGGGGGCTTCCTACGAGCAGTACTTC
size: few; V: TRBV5-4; D: TRBD1; J: TRBJ2-1; CDR3: CASSRRQGTYNEQFF; DNA: TGTGCCAGCAGCAGACGACAGGGGACCTACAATGAGCAGTTCTTC
size: .; V: TRBV29-1; D: .; J: TRBJ1-4; CDR3: CSVALTANEKLFF; DNA: TGCAGCGTTGCATTGACAGCAAATGAAAAACTGTTTTTT
size: few; V: TRBV6-1; D: .; J: TRBJ1-5; CDR3: CASTAAGGLQPQHF; DNA: TGTGCCAGCACCGCGGCCGGAGGTTTGCAGCCCCAGCATTTT
size: .; V: TRBV27; D: .; J: TRBJ2-7; CDR3: CASSLRKPYEQYF; DNA: TGTGCCAGCAGTTTAAGAAAACCCTACGAGCAGTACTTC
size: .; V: TRBV25-1; D: .; J: TRBJ2-7; CDR3: CASRTANYEQYF; DNA: TGTGCCAGCAGGACGGCGAACTACGAGCAGTACTTC
size: .; V: TRBV29-1; D: TRBD2; J: TRBJ2-3; CDR3: CSVTGLAGGLGDTQYF; DNA: TGCAGCGTTACCGGACTAGCGGGGGGCTTAGGAGATACGCAGTATTTT
size: .; V: TRBV21-1; D: .; J: TRBJ2-7; CDR3: CAIRAFEQYF; DNA: TGTGCCATCAGGGCCTTCGAGCAGTACTTC
size: few; V: TRBV19; D: .; J: TRBJ1-5; CDR3: CASTSAGGNNQPQHF; DNA: TGTGCCAGTACCTCAGCGGGGGGGAACAATCAGCCCCAGCATTTT
size: few; V: TRBV4-2; D: TRBD1; J: TRBJ2-2; CDR3: CASSEGQANTGELFF; DNA: TGTGCCAGCAGCGAGGGACAGGCGAACACCGGGGAGCTGTTTTTT
size: .; V: TRBV7-9; D: TRBD2; J: TRBJ2-5; CDR3: CASSDSGGASKTQYF; DNA: TGTGCCAGCAGCGATAGCGGGGGGGCCTCGAAGACCCAGTACTTC
size: .; V: TRBV4-1; D: TRBD1; J: TRBJ1-2; CDR3: CASSRDRGIYGYTF; DNA: TGCGCCAGCAGCCGGGACAGGGGGATCTATGGCTACACCTTC
size: .; V: TRBV5-1; D: TRBD1; J: TRBJ1-6; CDR3: CASSLPGGSPLHF; DNA: TGCGCCAGCAGCTTGCCAGGGGGTTCACCCCTCCACTTT
size: few; V: TRBV7-2; D: .; J: TRBJ2-3; CDR3: CASSLGQSTDTQYF; DNA: TGTGCCAGCAGCTTAGGCCAGAGCACAGATACGCAGTATTTT
size: .; V: TRBV28; D: .; J: TRBJ2-7; CDR3: CASSEDTPYEQYF; DNA: TGTGCCAGCAGTGAGGACACACCCTACGAGCAGTACTTC
size: few; V: TRBV10-3; D: TRBD1; J: TRBJ1-2; CDR3: CAITLTGGREGYTF; DNA: TGTGCCATCACCTTGACAGGGGGACGAGAAGGCTACACCTTC
size: .; V: TRBV9; D: .; J: TRBJ1-2; CDR3: CASSASQSGPYGYTF; DNA: TGTGCCAGCAGCGCGTCCCAGTCAGGGCCCTATGGCTACACCTTC
size: few; V: TRBV2; D: .; J: TRBJ2-3; CDR3: CASSENTGGTDTQYF; DNA: TGTGCCAGCAGTGAAAATACGGGGGGCACCGATACGCAGTATTTT
size: .; V: TRBV5-6; D: .; J: TRBJ2-5; CDR3: CASSLGAGRETQYF; DNA: TGTGCCAGCAGCTTGGGTGCGGGCCGGGAGACCCAGTACTTC
size: .; V: TRBV2; D: .; J: TRBJ1-6; CDR3: CASSPGSHRDSPLHF; DNA: TGTGCCAGCAGTCCCGGGTCCCACCGGGATTCACCCCTCCACTTT
size: .; V: TRBV7-2; D: .; J: TRBJ2-7; CDR3: CASSLWTVTYEQYF; DNA: TGTGCCAGCAGCTTATGGACAGTTACCTACGAGCAGTACTTC
size: .; V: TRBV16; D: TRBD1; J: TRBJ2-5; CDR3: CASSQSGTAQETQYF; DNA: TGTGCCAGCAGCCAATCCGGGACAGCCCAAGAGACCCAGTACTTC
size: .; V: TRBV7-9; D: .; J: TRBJ1-6; CDR3: CASSGAGNSPLHF; DNA: TGTGCCAGCAGCGGAGCGGGAAATTCACCCCTCCACTTT
size: once; V: TRBV2; D: .; J: TRBJ1-1; CDR3: CASMTDRLNTEAFF; DNA: TGTGCCAGCATGACGGACAGATTGAACACTGAAGCTTTCTTT
size: .; V: TRBV2; D: .; J: TRBJ1-6; CDR3: CASRGEFNSPLHF; DNA: TGTGCCAGCAGAGGAGAATTTAATTCACCCCTCCACTTT
size: .; V: TRBV2; D: .; J: TRBJ1-2; CDR3: CASSEIGRGYGYTF; DNA: TGTGCCAGCAGTGAGATAGGGCGCGGGTATGGCTACACCTTC